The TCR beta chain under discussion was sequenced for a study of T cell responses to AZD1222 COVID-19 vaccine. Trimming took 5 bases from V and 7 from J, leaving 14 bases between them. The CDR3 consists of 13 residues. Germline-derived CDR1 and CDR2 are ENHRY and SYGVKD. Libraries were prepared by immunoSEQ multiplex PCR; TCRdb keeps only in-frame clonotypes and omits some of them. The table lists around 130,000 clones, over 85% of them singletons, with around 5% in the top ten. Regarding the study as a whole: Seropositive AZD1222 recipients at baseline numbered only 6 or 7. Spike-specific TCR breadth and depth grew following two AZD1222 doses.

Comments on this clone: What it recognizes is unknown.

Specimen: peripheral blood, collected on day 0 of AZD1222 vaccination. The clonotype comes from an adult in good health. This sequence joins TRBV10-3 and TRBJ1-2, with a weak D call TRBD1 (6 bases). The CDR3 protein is CAISPVGGGGYTF. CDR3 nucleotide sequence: TGTGCCATCAGTCCCGTAGGGGGGGGTGGCTACACCTTC.